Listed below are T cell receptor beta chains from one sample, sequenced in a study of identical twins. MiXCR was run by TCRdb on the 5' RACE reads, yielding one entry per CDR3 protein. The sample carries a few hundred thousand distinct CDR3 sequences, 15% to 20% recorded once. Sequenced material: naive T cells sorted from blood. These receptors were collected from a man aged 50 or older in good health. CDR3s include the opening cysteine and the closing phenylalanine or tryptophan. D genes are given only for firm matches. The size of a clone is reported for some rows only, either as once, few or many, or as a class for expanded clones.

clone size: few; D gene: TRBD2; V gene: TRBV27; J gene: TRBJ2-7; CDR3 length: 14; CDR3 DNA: TGTGCCAGCAGTTCCATTGGGGGGGTATACGAGCAGTACTTC; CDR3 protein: CASSSIGGVYEQYF
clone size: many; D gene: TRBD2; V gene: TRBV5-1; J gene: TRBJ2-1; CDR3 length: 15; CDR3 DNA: TGCGCCAGCGGAAGTCTACTAGCGGGCTACAATGAGCAGTTCTTC; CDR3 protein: CASGSLLAGYNEQFF
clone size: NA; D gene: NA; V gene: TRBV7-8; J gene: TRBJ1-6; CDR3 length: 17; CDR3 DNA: TGTGCCAGCAGCTTAGCTGGCGCGGGCCCCGATAATTCACCCCTCCACTTT; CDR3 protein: CASSLAGAGPDNSPLHF
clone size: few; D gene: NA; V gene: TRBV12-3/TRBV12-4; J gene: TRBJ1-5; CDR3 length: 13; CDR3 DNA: TGTGCCAGCAGGCCCGCGGGGCAGCAGCCCCAGCATTTT; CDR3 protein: CASRPAGQQPQHF
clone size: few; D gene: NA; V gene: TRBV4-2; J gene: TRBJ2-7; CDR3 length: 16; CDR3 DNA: TGTGCCAGCAGCCAAGATTCAGGCATGAGCTCCTACGAGCAGTACTTC; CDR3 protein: CASSQDSGMSSYEQYF
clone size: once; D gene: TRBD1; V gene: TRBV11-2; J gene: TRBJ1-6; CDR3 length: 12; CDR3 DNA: TGTGCCAGCAGCTTGACAGGGGGTCCCCTCCACTTT; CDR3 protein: CASSLTGGPLHF
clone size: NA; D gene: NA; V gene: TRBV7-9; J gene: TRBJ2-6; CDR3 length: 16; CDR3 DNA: TGTGCCAGCAGCTTAGACTCGAGCGGGGGGGCCAACGTCCTGACTTTC; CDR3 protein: CASSLDSSGGANVLTF
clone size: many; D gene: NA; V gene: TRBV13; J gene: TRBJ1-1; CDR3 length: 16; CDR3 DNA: TGTGCCAGCAGCTATGGGCCGGGGGAGGGGAACACTGAAGCTTTCTTT; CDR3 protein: CASSYGPGEGNTEAFF
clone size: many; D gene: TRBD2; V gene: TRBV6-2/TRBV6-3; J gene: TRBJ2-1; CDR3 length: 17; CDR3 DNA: TGTGCCAGCAGCTCCCGACGGGGACTATCCTCTTACAATGAGCAGTTCTTC; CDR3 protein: CASSSRRGLSSYNEQFF
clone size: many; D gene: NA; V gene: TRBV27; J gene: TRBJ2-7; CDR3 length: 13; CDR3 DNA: TGTGCCAGCAGTTTGGGGACAATCTACGAGCAGTACTTC; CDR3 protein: CASSLGTIYEQYF
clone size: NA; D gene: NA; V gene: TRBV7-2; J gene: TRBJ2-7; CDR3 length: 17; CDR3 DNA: TGTGCCAGCAGCTTGGGCCGGGTTCTTGGAACAGGAAGGGAGCAGTACTTC; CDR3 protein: CASSLGRVLGTGREQYF
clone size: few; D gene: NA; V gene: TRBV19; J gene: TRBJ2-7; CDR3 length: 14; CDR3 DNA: TGTGCCAGTAGTTTAACCGGGACACCCTACGAGCAGTACTTC; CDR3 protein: CASSLTGTPYEQYF
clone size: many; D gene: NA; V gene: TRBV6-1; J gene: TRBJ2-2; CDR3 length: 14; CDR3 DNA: TGTGCCAGCAGTCCCCACGGGAACACCGGGGAGCTGTTTTTT; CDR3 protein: CASSPHGNTGELFF
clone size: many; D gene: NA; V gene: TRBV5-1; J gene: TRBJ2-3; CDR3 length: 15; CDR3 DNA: TGCGCCAGCAGCCACAGGGGGGGGGCCGCAGATACGCAGTATTTT; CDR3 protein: CASSHRGGAADTQYF
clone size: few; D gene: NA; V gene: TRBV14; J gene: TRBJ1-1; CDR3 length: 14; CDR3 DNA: TGTGCCAGCAGCCCCTGGGCAGTCAACACTGAAGCTTTCTTT; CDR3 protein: CASSPWAVNTEAFF
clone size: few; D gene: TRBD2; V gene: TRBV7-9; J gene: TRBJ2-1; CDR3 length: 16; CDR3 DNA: TGTGCCAGCAGCTCTGGACTAGCGGGAGTAAGAAATGAGCAGTTCTTC; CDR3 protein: CASSSGLAGVRNEQFF
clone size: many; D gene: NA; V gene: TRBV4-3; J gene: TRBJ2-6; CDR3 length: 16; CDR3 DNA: TGCGCCAGCAGCCAGGACGGGAGTCGTGGGGCCAACGTCCTGACTTTC; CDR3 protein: CASSQDGSRGANVLTF
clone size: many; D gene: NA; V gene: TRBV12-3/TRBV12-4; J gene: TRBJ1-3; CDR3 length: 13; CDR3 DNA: TGTGCCAGCAGTGCCGGGACCCTTAGCACCATATATTTT; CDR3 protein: CASSAGTLSTIYF
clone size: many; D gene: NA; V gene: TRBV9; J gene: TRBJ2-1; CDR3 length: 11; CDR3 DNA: TGTGCCAGCAGCCTACGGGGTGAGCAGTTCTTC; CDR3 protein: CASSLRGEQFF
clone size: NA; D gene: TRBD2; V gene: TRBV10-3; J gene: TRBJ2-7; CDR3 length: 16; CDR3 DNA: TGTGCCATCAGTGATTTAGCGGGAGGGAGCTCCTACGAGCAGTACTTC; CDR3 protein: CAISDLAGGSSYEQYF
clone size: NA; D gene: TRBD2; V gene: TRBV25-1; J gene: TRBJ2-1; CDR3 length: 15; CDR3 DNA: TGTGCCAGCAGAGCCTTAGCGGGAGTGGGGAATGAGCAGTTCTTC; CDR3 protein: CASRALAGVGNEQFF
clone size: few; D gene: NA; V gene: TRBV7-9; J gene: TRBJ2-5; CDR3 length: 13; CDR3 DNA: TGTGCCAGCAGCCCCCCTCAACAAGAGACCCAGTACTTC; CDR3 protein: CASSPPQQETQYF
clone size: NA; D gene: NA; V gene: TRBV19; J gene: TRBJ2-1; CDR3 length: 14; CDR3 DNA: TGTGCCAGTAGTGACACCTCCTCCTACAATGAGCAGTTCTTC; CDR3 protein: CASSDTSSYNEQFF
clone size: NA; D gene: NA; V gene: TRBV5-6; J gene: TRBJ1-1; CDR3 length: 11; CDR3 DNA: TGTGCCAGCAGCTCGTATGGTGAAGCTTTCTTT; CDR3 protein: CASSSYGEAFF
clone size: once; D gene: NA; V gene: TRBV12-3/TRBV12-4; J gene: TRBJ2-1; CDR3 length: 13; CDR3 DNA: TGTGTCAGCAGTCAAAGGGGGGACAATGAGCAGTTCTTC; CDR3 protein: CVSSQRGDNEQFF
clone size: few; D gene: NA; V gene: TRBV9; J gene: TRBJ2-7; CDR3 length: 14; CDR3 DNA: TGTGCCAGCAGCCAGGATGTTGAACCCTACGAGCAGTACTTC; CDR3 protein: CASSQDVEPYEQYF
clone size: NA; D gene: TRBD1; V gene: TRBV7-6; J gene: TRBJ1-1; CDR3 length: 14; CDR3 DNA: TGTGCCAGCAGCCCGACAGGGGTTGACACTGAAGCTTTCTTT; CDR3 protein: CASSPTGVDTEAFF
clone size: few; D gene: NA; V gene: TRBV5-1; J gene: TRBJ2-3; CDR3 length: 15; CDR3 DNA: TGCGCCAGCAGCTTGGCCAGTTTAGGGGAAGATACGCAGTATTTT; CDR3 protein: CASSLASLGEDTQYF
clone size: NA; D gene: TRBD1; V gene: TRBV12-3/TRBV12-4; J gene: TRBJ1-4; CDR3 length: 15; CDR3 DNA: TGTGCCAGCAATCCTCGAGACAGGGGGAATGAAAAACTGTTTTTT; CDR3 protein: CASNPRDRGNEKLFF
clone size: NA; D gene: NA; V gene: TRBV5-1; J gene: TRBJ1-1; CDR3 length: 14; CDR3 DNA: TGCGCCAGCAGCCCAGGGATGGCGGGGAATGGAGCTTTCTTT; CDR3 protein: CASSPGMAGNGAFF
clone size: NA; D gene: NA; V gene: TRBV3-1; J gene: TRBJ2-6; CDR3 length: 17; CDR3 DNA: TGTGCCAGCAGCAGTCCGGGACAATACTCTGGGGCCAACGTCCTGACTTTC; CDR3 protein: CASSSPGQYSGANVLTF
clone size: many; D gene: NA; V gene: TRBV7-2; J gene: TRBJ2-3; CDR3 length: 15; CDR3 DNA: TGTGCCAGCAGCTTGATGACCGGGGGTAGAGATACGCAGTATTTT; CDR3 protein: CASSLMTGGRDTQYF
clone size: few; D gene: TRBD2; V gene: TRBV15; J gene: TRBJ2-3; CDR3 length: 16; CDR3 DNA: TGTGCCACCAGCAGAGGCACTAGCGGGAGTTCTGATACGCAGTATTTT; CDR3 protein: CATSRGTSGSSDTQYF
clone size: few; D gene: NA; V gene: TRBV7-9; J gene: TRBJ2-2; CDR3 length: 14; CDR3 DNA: TGTGCCAGCAGCTCGAGCCTCAGGGCCGGGGAGCTGTTTTTT; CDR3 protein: CASSSSLRAGELFF
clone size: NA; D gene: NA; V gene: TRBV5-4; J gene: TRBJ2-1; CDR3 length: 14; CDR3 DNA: TGTGCCAGCAGTGTCCGGGACATAGCCAATGAGCAGTTCTTC; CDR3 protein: CASSVRDIANEQFF
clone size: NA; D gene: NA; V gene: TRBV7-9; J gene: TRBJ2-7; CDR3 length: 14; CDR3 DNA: TGTGCCAGCACCTCTAACCGGTACTCCTACGAGCAGTACTTC; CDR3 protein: CASTSNRYSYEQYF
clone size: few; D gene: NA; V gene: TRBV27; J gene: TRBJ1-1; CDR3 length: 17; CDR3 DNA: TGTGCCAGCAGCCCCATATACTCCAAAAGTCCCAACACTGAAGCTTTCTTT; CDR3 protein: CASSPIYSKSPNTEAFF
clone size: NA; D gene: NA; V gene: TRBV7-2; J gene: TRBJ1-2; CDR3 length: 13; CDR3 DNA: TGTGCCAGCAGCTTCGGGCAGGCTTATGGCTACACCTTC; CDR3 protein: CASSFGQAYGYTF
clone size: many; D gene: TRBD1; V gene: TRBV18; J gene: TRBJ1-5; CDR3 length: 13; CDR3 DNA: TGTGCCAGCTCAGAAGACAGGGATCAGCCCCAGCATTTT; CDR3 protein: CASSEDRDQPQHF
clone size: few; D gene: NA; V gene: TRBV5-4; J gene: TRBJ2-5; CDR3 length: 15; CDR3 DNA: TGTGCCAGCAGACAACGACAGGAGCAACAAGAGACCCAGTACTTC; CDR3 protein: CASRQRQEQQETQYF
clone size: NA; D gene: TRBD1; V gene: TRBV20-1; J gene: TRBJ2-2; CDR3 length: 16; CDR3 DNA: TGCAGTGCTAGCGCCCGACAGGGGAGTTACACCGGGGAGCTGTTTTTT; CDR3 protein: CSASARQGSYTGELFF
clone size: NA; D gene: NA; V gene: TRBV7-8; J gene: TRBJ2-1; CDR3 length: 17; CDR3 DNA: TGTGCCAGCAGCTTTATAGGAGGAGGGGACTCCTACAATGAGCAGTTCTTC; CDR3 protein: CASSFIGGGDSYNEQFF
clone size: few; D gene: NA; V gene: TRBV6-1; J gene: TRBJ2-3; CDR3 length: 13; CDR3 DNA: TGTGCCAGCCACCGTAGGGGCACAGATACGCAGTATTTT; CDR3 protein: CASHRRGTDTQYF
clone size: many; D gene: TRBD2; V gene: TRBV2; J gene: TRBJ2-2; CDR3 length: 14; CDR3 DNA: TGTGCCAGCAGTAAGCTAGCGGGGACCGGGGAGCTGTTTTTT; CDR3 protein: CASSKLAGTGELFF
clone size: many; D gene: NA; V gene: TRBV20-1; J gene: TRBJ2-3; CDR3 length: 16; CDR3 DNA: TGCAGTGCTAGAGATTGGCAAGCGCCCAGCACAGATACGCAGTATTTT; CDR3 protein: CSARDWQAPSTDTQYF
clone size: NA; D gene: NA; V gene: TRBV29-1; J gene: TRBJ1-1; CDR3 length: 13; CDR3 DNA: TGCAGCGTTGAAGAAGGGGTGAACACTGAAGCTTTCTTT; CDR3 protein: CSVEEGVNTEAFF
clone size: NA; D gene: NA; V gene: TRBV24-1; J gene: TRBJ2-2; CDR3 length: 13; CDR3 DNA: TGTGCCACCAGTGAAGGGCGAACCGGGGAGCTGTTTTTT; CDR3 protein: CATSEGRTGELFF
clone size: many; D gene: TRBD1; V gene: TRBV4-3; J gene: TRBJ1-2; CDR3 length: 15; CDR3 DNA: TGCGCCAGCAGCCAAGGAGTGACAGGGGCCTATGGCTACACCTTC; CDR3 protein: CASSQGVTGAYGYTF
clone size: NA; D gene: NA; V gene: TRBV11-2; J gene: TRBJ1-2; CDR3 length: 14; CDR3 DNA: TGTGCCAGCAGCAGCCGGGGGGCGAACTATGGCTACACCTTC; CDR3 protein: CASSSRGANYGYTF
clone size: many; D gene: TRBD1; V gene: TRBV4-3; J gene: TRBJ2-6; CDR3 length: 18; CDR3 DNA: TGCGCCAGCAGCCCAGGGGACAGGGGATACTCTGGGGCCAACGTCCTGACTTTC; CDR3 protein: CASSPGDRGYSGANVLTF
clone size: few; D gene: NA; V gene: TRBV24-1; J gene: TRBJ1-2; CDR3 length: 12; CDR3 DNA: TGTGCCACCAGTCAACAGGGCTATGGCTACACCTTC; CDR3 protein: CATSQQGYGYTF
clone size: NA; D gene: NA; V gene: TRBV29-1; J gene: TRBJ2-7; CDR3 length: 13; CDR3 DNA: TGCAGCGTTGAAGACGGATCCTCCTACGAGCAGTACTTC; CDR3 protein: CSVEDGSSYEQYF
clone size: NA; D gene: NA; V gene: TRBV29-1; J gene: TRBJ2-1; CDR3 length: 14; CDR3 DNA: TGCAGCGTTGAGGTCCGGATTTCCTACAATGAGCAGTTCTTC; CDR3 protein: CSVEVRISYNEQFF
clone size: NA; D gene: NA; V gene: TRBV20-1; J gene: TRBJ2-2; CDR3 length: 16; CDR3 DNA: TGCAGTGCTAGAGATTCCTCAAGACAGTCCACCGGGGAGCTGTTTTTT; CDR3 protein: CSARDSSRQSTGELFF
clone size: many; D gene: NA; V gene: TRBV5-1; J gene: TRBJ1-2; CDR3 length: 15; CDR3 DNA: TGCGCCAGCAGCCTCGGACACGGATCTAACTATGGCTACACCTTC; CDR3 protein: CASSLGHGSNYGYTF
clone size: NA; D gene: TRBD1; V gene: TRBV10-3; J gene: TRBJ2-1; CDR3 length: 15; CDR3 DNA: TGTGCCATCAGTGAGCGGAACAGGGGTGGTGATGAGCAGTTCTTC; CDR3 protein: CAISERNRGGDEQFF